This T cell receptor beta chain was captured by sequencing in a study of T cells after yellow fever vaccination. This clonotype was observed once. One entry per CDR3 protein, called by TCRdb with MiXCR from the 5' RACE reads. The table shows 620,000 or so distinct CDR3 sequences, with about 12% occurring only once. With 6 bases removed from V and 4 bases from J, the gap between germline ends came to 12 bases. CDR1 SGHTA and CDR2 FQGNSA come from the germline V gene. CDR3 length equals 14 residues. This clonotype originated in a young man who received the YFV17D yellow fever vaccine. Here the sequenced sample was PBMCs, taken on the day of the yellow fever booster vaccination. The chain carries TRBV7-2 and TRBJ2-2; D might be TRBD1 or TRBD2, each matching 6 bases. CDR3 in amino acids: CASREGVSTGELFF. Written as DNA, the CDR3 is TGTGCCAGCAGGGAGGGGGTTAGCACCGGGGAGCTGTTTTTT.